The rows below give T cell receptor beta chains drawn from one sample of a study of PD-1 blockade in classical Hodgkin lymphoma. The method was immunoSEQ multiplex PCR; TCRdb's version includes in-frame clones alone and lacks a portion of them. Here the sample spans over 85,000 clones, around 81% being singletons. Sequences were derived from peripheral blood mononuclear cells (PBMCs), sampled before the second cycle of nivolumab. Source of these receptors: a human donor with classical Hodgkin lymphoma. CDR3s include the opening cysteine and the closing phenylalanine or tryptophan. D genes are given only for firm matches. Size is omitted from some rows. Given values are once, few, many or a class for expanded clones.

cdr3_nt: TGTGCCAGCAGCGTAGGTCAGGGGGCCAAAAACATTCAGTACTTC
cdr3_aa: CASSVGQGAKNIQYF
d_call: NA
v_call: TRBV9
j_call: TRBJ2-4
clone_size: once

cdr3_nt: TGTGCCAGCAGCTTAGTGGGGGGTGCGCGTAACTATGGCTACACCTTC
cdr3_aa: CASSLVGGARNYGYTF
d_call: NA
v_call: TRBV7-2
j_call: TRBJ1-2
clone_size: once

cdr3_nt: TGTGCCATCAGTGAGAGAGCCGCAAATGAAAAACTGTTTTTT
cdr3_aa: CAISERAANEKLFF
d_call: NA
v_call: TRBV10-3
j_call: TRBJ1-4
clone_size: NA

cdr3_nt: TGTGCCATCAGCCCCGACTACGAGCAGTACTTC
cdr3_aa: CAISPDYEQYF
d_call: NA
v_call: TRBV10-3
j_call: TRBJ2-7
clone_size: NA

cdr3_nt: TGTGCCTGGAGTTTCGGGGGCGCGAATCATGGCTACACCTTC
cdr3_aa: CAWSFGGANHGYTF
d_call: NA
v_call: TRBV30
j_call: TRBJ1-2
clone_size: few

cdr3_nt: TGTGCCAGCAGTCCCCAAGCGGGCGCGAACACCGGGGAGCTGTTTTTT
cdr3_aa: CASSPQAGANTGELFF
d_call: NA
v_call: TRBV27
j_call: TRBJ2-2
clone_size: NA

cdr3_nt: TGTGCCAGCGCGTGGATCTCCTACGAGCAGTACTTC
cdr3_aa: CASAWISYEQYF
d_call: NA
v_call: TRBV6-1
j_call: TRBJ2-7
clone_size: NA

cdr3_nt: TGTGCCAGCAAAGCCAACCGGGGGGGGGAGACCCAGTACTTC
cdr3_aa: CASKANRGGETQYF
d_call: TRBD2
v_call: TRBV2
j_call: TRBJ2-5
clone_size: NA

cdr3_nt: TGCGCCAGCAGCCAAGAAACGGGAAGGGCGAATCAGCCCCAGCATTTT
cdr3_aa: CASSQETGRANQPQHF
d_call: NA
v_call: TRBV4-1
j_call: TRBJ1-5
clone_size: NA

cdr3_nt: TGTGCCAGCAGTTACTCGCAGGATCGGGGTCAGCCCCAGCATTTT
cdr3_aa: CASSYSQDRGQPQHF
d_call: NA
v_call: TRBV6-5
j_call: TRBJ1-5
clone_size: NA

cdr3_nt: TGTGCCAGCAGCTTACTCAGGGGGAACACTGAAGCTTTCTTT
cdr3_aa: CASSLLRGNTEAFF
d_call: NA
v_call: TRBV2
j_call: TRBJ1-1
clone_size: NA

cdr3_nt: TGTGCCAGCAGCCCGGGAGGGCTAAACACAGATACGCAGTATTTT
cdr3_aa: CASSPGGLNTDTQYF
d_call: TRBD2
v_call: TRBV7-2
j_call: TRBJ2-3
clone_size: NA

cdr3_nt: TGTGCCAGCAGCTTAGTTCGGGGGGCCCGCGGGGGCAAAAACATTCAGTACTTC
cdr3_aa: CASSLVRGARGGKNIQYF
d_call: NA
v_call: TRBV7-2
j_call: TRBJ2-4
clone_size: few

cdr3_nt: TGTGCCAGCACTTTGGGACAGGGGTGGGAAAAACTGTTTTTT
cdr3_aa: CASTLGQGWEKLFF
d_call: TRBD1
v_call: TRBV11-2
j_call: TRBJ1-4
clone_size: NA

cdr3_nt: TGTGCCAGCAGTTTTATCTCCAGGGGGAGTACAGGGGCTGAAGCTTTCTTT
cdr3_aa: CASSFISRGSTGAEAFF
d_call: TRBD1
v_call: TRBV27
j_call: TRBJ1-1
clone_size: NA

cdr3_nt: TGCAGCGTGGGGGACAGGTTGAATCAGCCCCAGCATTTT
cdr3_aa: CSVGDRLNQPQHF
d_call: TRBD1
v_call: TRBV29-1
j_call: TRBJ1-5
clone_size: NA

cdr3_nt: TGCGCCAGCAGCCAAGAGGTGGCGGCAAACACCGGGGAGCTGTTTTTT
cdr3_aa: CASSQEVAANTGELFF
d_call: NA
v_call: TRBV4-3
j_call: TRBJ2-2
clone_size: NA

cdr3_nt: TGTGCCATCAGTGGGGGACAGAATAGCAATCAGCCCCAGCATTTT
cdr3_aa: CAISGGQNSNQPQHF
d_call: TRBD1
v_call: TRBV10-3
j_call: TRBJ1-5
clone_size: few

cdr3_nt: TGTGCCAGCAGCCAAGCGGGCTCCGAGCAGTACTTC
cdr3_aa: CASSQAGSEQYF
d_call: NA
v_call: TRBV7-9
j_call: TRBJ2-7
clone_size: NA

cdr3_nt: TGTGCCAGCAAGGCTAGCGGGAGCAATGAGCAGTTCTTC
cdr3_aa: CASKASGSNEQFF
d_call: TRBD2
v_call: TRBV6-4
j_call: TRBJ2-1
clone_size: NA

cdr3_nt: TGTGCCAGCAGCCACCCGGGACTAGCGGGAAACACCGGGGAGCTGTTTTTT
cdr3_aa: CASSHPGLAGNTGELFF
d_call: TRBD2
v_call: TRBV4-2
j_call: TRBJ2-2
clone_size: few

cdr3_nt: TGTGCCAGCAGAACAGGGGGTTTTGGCTACACCTTC
cdr3_aa: CASRTGGFGYTF
d_call: TRBD1
v_call: TRBV25-1
j_call: TRBJ1-2
clone_size: NA

cdr3_nt: TGTGCCAGCAGTCGGGGCGGGGGCACTGAAGCTTTCTTT
cdr3_aa: CASSRGGGTEAFF
d_call: NA
v_call: TRBV25-1
j_call: TRBJ1-1
clone_size: few

cdr3_nt: TGTGCCAGCAGCTCGACAAGGCACTCTGGAAACACCATATATTTT
cdr3_aa: CASSSTRHSGNTIYF
d_call: NA
v_call: TRBV5-8
j_call: TRBJ1-3
clone_size: NA

cdr3_nt: TGTGCCACCAGCGAGGTACCGGGCACTGAAGCTTTCTTT
cdr3_aa: CATSEVPGTEAFF
d_call: NA
v_call: TRBV15
j_call: TRBJ1-1
clone_size: NA

cdr3_nt: TGTGCCTGGAACAGCGCTAACTATGGCTACACCTTC
cdr3_aa: CAWNSANYGYTF
d_call: NA
v_call: TRBV30
j_call: TRBJ1-2
clone_size: NA

cdr3_nt: TGTGCCAGCAGCTTGCGGGAACTCTTAAACAATGAGCAGTTCTTC
cdr3_aa: CASSLRELLNNEQFF
d_call: NA
v_call: TRBV5-6
j_call: TRBJ2-1
clone_size: NA

cdr3_nt: TGTGCCAGCAGTCCCGGACAGAACTATCAGCCCCAGCATTTT
cdr3_aa: CASSPGQNYQPQHF
d_call: NA
v_call: TRBV2
j_call: TRBJ1-5
clone_size: once